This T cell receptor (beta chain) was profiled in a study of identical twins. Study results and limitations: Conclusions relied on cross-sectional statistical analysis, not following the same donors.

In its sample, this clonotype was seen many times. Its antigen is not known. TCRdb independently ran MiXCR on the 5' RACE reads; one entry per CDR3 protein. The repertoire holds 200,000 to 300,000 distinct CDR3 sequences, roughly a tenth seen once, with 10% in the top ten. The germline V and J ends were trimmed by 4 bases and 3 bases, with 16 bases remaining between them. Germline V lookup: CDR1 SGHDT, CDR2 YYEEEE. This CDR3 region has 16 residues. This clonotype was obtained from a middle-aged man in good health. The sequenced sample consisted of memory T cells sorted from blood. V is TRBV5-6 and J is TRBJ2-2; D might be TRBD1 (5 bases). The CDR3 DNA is TGTGCCAGCAGCCTTCAGGGCGACCCCTACACCGGGGAGCTGTTTTTT. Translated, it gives CASSLQGDPYTGELFF.